The 11 T cell receptor beta chains below all came from one sample that was sequenced in a study of blood T cell repertoires in COVID-19. Libraries were prepared by immunoSEQ multiplex PCR; TCRdb keeps only in-frame clonotypes and omits some of them. The sample holds 350,000 to 400,000 clones; just over 90% are singletons and the top ten take around 0.94%. The sample taken for sequencing was PBMCs or T cells enriched from blood (not recorded which). The receptor source for this set is a middle-aged woman who had been exposed to COVID-19.

The rearrangement uses TRBV19 and TRBJ1-1; 7 bases agree with TRBD1. Germline trimming cut 6 bases from V and 2 bases from J; bases unmatched to any gene: 6. The CDR3 totals 14 residues. The germline V gene has CDR1 LNHDA and CDR2 SQIVND (reference sequence). CDR3 residues: CASRLQGSNTEAFF. CDR3 bases: TGTGCCAGTAGACTACAGGGGAGTAACACTGAAGCTTTCTTT.

The CDR3 sequence: CASSLVIRGDGYTF. The CDR3 nucleotides are TGCGCCAGCAGCTTGGTTATCAGGGGGGATGGCTACACCTTC. The rearrangement uses TRBV5-1 and TRBJ1-2; 7 bases align to TRBD1. The CDR3 sequence is 14 residues long. Germline CDR1 reads SGHRS; CDR2 reads YFSETQ. V lost 0 bases, J lost 6 bases, and 5 bases stayed unmatched.

The chain links TRBV19 to TRBJ1-2, with 9 bases aligning to TRBD1. This CDR3 has 13 residues. Germline V gene data show CDR1 as LNHDA and CDR2 as SQIVND (reference sequence). The V segment lost 6 bases and the J segment 6 bases; nucleotides outside the gene matches: 5. CDR3 amino acids: CASRRQGGNGYTF. In DNA, the CDR3 is TGTGCCAGTAGACGACAGGGGGGTAATGGCTACACCTTC.

The rearrangement joins TRBV2 to TRBJ2-1, with D possibly being TRBD1 (5 bases). Per germline, CDR1 SNHLY and CDR2 FYNNEI. CDR3 length equals 15 residues. Trimming removed 2 bases from V and 0 bases from J, with 8 bases in between. The CDR3 bases are TGTGCCAGCAGTGAAAGGCAGGGCTCCTACAATGAGCAGTTCTTC. Translation gives CASSERQGSYNEQFF.

The J gene is TRBJ1-2, the V gene TRBV7-3; TRBD1 matches at 8 bases. The CDR3 runs to 13 residues. The junction had 7 bases not matched to a gene; V was cut back by 5 bases and J by 8 bases. The V gene's germline CDR1 is SGHTA and CDR2 FQGTGA. CDR3 bases: TGTGCCAGCAGCATCGGACAGGGTAGGGGCTACACCTTC. Amino acids: CASSIGQGRGYTF.

The rearrangement links TRBV27 to TRBJ1-2; 7 bases map to TRBD1. Losses at the gene ends were 6 bases for V and 2 bases for J; bases not matched to a gene: 6. This CDR3 is built from 14 residues. In germline, CDR1 is MNHEY, CDR2 SMNVEV (reference sequence). The CDR3 DNA sequence: TGTGCCAGCAGGTCACAGGGGACCAACTATGGCTACACCTTC. Translation gives CASRSQGTNYGYTF.

This clone was counted between two and nine times. The CDR3 DNA is TGTGCCAGCTCCTTGACAGTTACCTCCTACGAGCAGTACTTC. This translates into CASSLTVTSYEQYF. The V and J genes are TRBV18 and TRBJ2-7; D possibly corresponds to TRBD1 (5 bases). The V gene lost 6 bases and the J gene lost 0 bases, with 12 bases spanning the gap. The CDR3 contains 14 residues. The germline V gene encodes CDR1 KGHSH and CDR2 LQKENI. The whole variable domain, remainder taken from reference TRBV18 and TRBJ2-7, is NAGVMQNPRHLVRRRGQEARLRCSPMKGHSHVYWYRQLPEEGLKFMVYLQKENIIDESGMPKERFSAEFPKEGPSILRIQQVVRGDSAAYFCASSLTVTSYEQYFGPGTRLTVT.

Written as DNA, the CDR3 is TGCGCCAGCAGCCAAGATGCGGGAGGAGGCGATCAGCCCCAGCATTTT. It is translated as CASSQDAGGGDQPQHF. This chain connects TRBV4-3 to TRBJ1-5, with D unclear. The CDR3 covers 16 residues. The germline gives CDR1 LGHNA, CDR2 YSLEER. With 0 bases removed from V and 5 bases from J, the gap between germline ends came to 14 bases.

The chain employs TRBV7-9 and TRBJ2-5, with a possible D match to TRBD2 (6 bases). The V gene lost 5 bases and the J gene lost 4 bases, with 11 bases spanning the gap. Germline V lookup: CDR1 SEHNR, CDR2 FQNEAQ (reference sequence). CDR3 length: 13 residues. CDR3 protein: CASSITSSETQYF. The CDR3 bases are TGTGCCAGCAGCATTACTAGCTCAGAGACCCAGTACTTC.

The gene calls are TRBV4-3 and TRBJ2-6, with D possibly TRBD1 on 5 matching bases. CDR1 is LGHNA and CDR2 is YSLEER in the germline V gene. Trimming left V 0 bases short and J 3 bases short, with 15 bases between. The CDR3 has 18 residues. This CDR3 reads CASSQDHQGSSGANVLTF. The CDR3 nucleotides are TGCGCCAGCAGCCAAGATCATCAGGGATCAAGTGGGGCCAACGTCCTGACTTTC.

The gene calls are TRBV10-1 and TRBJ2-1, with 11 bases that match TRBD1. The V gene's germline CDR1 is WNHNN and CDR2 SYGVQD (reference sequence). The CDR3 is 15 residues long. Germline trimming cut 0 bases from V and 6 bases from J; bases unmatched to any gene: 1. CDR3 coding DNA: TGCGCCAGCAGTGAGTCGGGACAGGGGGGCAATGAGCAGTTCTTC. It specifies CASSESGQGGNEQFF.